This T cell receptor (beta chain) was identified in a study of T cell repertoires in cytomegalovirus infection. Study summary: CMV infection and matching HLA type were both indicated by public TCR beta signatures. Points from the study as a whole: Within the response measured ex vivo, HLA-C-restricted CMV-specific TCR beta clonotypes were dominant. There were carriers of CMV plus the relevant HLA, and cumulative public TCR beta family frequency identified them.

CDR1 MNHEY and CDR2 SVGAGI come from the germline V gene. The CDR3 contains 14 residues. Trimming took off 4 bases at V and 9 bases at J, with 13 bases between the two ends. One entry per CDR3 protein, called by TCRdb with MiXCR from the reads. This table has roughly 640,000 distinct CDR3 sequences, 20% to 25% appearing once. This clonotype was picked up a small number of times. The antigen remains undetermined. The sequencing input was CD8+ T cells from PBMCs. This sequence joins TRBV6-5 and TRBJ1-6; D is unresolved. This clonotype originated in a human donor in good health (CMV status not recorded). Some clones in this sample may be carry-over from other donors' samples. The CDR3 here is CASSWSGFGSPLHF. The CDR3 bases are TGTGCCAGCAGTTGGAGCGGGTTTGGTTCACCCCTCCACTTT.